Following are 6 T cell receptor beta chains from one sample sequenced in a study of beta chain features in type 1 diabetes. Study-wide points: Among patients with Type 1 diabetes, TCRB CDR3s were moderately but significantly shorter in every one of the four CD4+ subsets.

Their antigen targets remain unknown. Of the isolated RNA, all was reverse transcribed, and so the sequenced material was expressed TCRB transcripts. Libraries were prepared by immunoSEQ multiplex PCR; TCRdb keeps only in-frame clonotypes and omits some of them. In the table there are 550,000 to 850,000 clones, 13% of which are singletons. What was sequenced was naive CD4+ T cells from blood. Every receptor here comes from a man between 18 and 35 years old with type 1 diabetes.

The CDR3 nucleotides read TGTGCCACCAGCAGAGACCAGGACACCTATAGCAATCAGCCCCAGCATTTT. Protein product: CATSRDQDTYSNQPQHF. The chain links TRBV15 to TRBJ1-5, with D possibly matching TRBD1 (5 bases). CDR1 and CDR2 from the germline V gene are LNHNV and YYDKDF (reference sequence). V dropped 0 bases and J dropped 0 bases, with 12 bases sitting between them. This CDR3 region has 17 residues. The variable domain in full, completed from reference TRBV15 and TRBJ1-5, reads DAMVIQNPRYQVTQFGKPVTLSCSQTLNHNVMYWYQQKSSQAPKLLFHYYDKDFNNEADTPDNFQSRRPNTSFCFLDIRSPGLGDTAMYLCATSRDQDTYSNQPQHFGDGTRLSIL.

This clone has a handful of counts. The chain recombines TRBV6-5 with TRBJ1-1; possibly TRBD1 for D (5 bases). Per germline, CDR1 MNHEY and CDR2 SVGAGI. This CDR3 has 13 amino acids. V was trimmed by 7 bases and J by 5 bases, leaving 14 bases between them. The CDR3 loop reads CASTLGVGTEAFF. The CDR3 DNA sequence: TGTGCCAGCACCTTAGGGGTAGGGACTGAAGCTTTCTTT.

This clone was counted a few times. The chain combines TRBV9 with TRBJ2-2; 7 nucleotides line up with TRBD2. The CDR3 loop spans 15 amino acids. The trim removed 5 bases at V and 2 bases at J, leaving 6 bases unmatched. The germline V gene has CDR1 SGDLS and CDR2 YYNGEE. The CDR3 reads CASSHRGSNTGELFF. The DNA for the CDR3 is TGTGCCAGCAGTCACCGCGGGAGTAACACCGGGGAGCTGTTTTTT.

This clone was detected once. The genes are TRBV5-1 and TRBJ2-3; the match to TRBD2 covers 14 bases. The junction had 7 bases not matched to a gene; V was cut back by 4 bases and J by 0 bases. The CDR3 sequence is 18 residues long. The germline CDR1 and CDR2 sequences are SGHRS and YFSETQ. The CDR3 bases are TGCGCCAGCAGCCGCGGACTAGCGGGGGGAAGGAGCACAGATACGCAGTATTTT. Translating it yields CASSRGLAGGRSTDTQYF.

This clone has a handful of counts. The chain joins TRBV29-1 to TRBJ1-2; 8 bases match TRBD1. The CDR3 length is 12 residues. V lost 5 bases to trimming and J lost 8 bases; unmatched junction nucleotides: 7. Germline V gene lookup returns CDR1 SQVTM and CDR2 ANQGSEA. Written as DNA, the CDR3 is TGCAGCGTTTGGGGACAGGTCTCCGGCTACACCTTC. This sequence encodes CSVWGQVSGYTF.

This clone was seen a few times. The chain carries TRBV5-1 and TRBJ2-2; TRBD1 is a possible D gene (6 bases). The germline V gene has CDR1 SGHRS and CDR2 YFSETQ. The V end was cut by 3 bases, the J end by 7 bases, with 10 bases between. The CDR3 length is 13 residues. The CDR3 protein is CASSYLQGGELFF. The CDR3 region has the DNA TGCGCCAGCAGCTACCTACAGGGCGGGGAGCTGTTTTTT.